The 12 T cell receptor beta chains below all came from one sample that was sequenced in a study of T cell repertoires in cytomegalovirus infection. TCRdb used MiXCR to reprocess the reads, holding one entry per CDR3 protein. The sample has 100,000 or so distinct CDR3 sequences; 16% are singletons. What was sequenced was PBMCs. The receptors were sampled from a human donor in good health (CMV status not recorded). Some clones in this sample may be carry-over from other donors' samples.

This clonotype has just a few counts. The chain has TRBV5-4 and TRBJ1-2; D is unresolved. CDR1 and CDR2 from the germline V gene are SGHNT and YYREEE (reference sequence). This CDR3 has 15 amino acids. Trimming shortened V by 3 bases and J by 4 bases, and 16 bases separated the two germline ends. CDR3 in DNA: TGTGCCAGCAGCTCTCTTTGGGGAGGTAGCTATGGCTACACCTTC. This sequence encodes CASSSLWGGSYGYTF.

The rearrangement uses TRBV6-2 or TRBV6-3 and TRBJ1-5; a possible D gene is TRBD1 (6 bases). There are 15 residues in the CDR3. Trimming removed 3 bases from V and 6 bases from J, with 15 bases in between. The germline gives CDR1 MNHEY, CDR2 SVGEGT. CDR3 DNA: TGTGCCAGCAGTTATGGGGGGGCCAGGAGTCAGCCCCAGCATTTT. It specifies CASSYGGARSQPQHF.

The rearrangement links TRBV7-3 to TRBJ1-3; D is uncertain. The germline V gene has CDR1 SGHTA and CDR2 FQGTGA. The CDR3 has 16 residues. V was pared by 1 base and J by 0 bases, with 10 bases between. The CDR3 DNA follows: TGTGCCAGCAGCTTAAGGACTCCAGACTCTGGAAACACCATATATTTT. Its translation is CASSLRTPDSGNTIYF.

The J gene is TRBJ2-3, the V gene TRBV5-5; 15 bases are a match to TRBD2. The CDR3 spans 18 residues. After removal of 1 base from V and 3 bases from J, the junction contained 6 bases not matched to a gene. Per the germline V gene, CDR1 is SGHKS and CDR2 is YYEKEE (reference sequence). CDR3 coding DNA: TGTGCCAGCAGCTTGCCCGGGACTAGCGGGGGGTTGACAGATACGCAGTATTTT. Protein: CASSLPGTSGGLTDTQYF.

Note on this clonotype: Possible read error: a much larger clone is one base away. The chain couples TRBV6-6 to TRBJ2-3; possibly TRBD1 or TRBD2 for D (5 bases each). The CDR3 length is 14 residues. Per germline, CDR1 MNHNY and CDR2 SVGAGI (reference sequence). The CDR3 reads CGSSYSAGRDTQYF. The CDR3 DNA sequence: TGTGGCAGCAGTTACTCGGCAGGGAGAGATACGCAGTATTTT.

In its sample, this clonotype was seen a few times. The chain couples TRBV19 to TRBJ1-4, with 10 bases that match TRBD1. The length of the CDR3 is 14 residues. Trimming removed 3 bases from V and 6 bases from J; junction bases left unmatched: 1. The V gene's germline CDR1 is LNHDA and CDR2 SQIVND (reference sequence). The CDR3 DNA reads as TGTGCCAGTAGTATTGGGACAGGGGATGAAAAACTGTTTTTT. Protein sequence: CASSIGTGDEKLFF.

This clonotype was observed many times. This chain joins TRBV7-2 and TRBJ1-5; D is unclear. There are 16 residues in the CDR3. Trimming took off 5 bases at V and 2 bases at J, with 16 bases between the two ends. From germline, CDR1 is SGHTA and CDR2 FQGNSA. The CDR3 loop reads CASSVRGGDGNQPQHF. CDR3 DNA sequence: TGTGCCAGCAGCGTACGGGGAGGAGATGGCAATCAGCCCCAGCATTTT.

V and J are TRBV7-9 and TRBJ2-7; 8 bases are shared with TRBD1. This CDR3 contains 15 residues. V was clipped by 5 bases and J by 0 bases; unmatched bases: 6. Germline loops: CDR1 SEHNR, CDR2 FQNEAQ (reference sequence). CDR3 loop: CASSANRGTSYEQYF. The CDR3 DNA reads TGTGCCAGCAGCGCTAACAGGGGGACCTCCTACGAGCAGTACTTC.

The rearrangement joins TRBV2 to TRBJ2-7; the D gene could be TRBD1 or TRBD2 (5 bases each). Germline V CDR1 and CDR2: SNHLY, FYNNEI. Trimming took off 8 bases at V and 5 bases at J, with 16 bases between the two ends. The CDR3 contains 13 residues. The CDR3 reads CASGTGSVDEQYF. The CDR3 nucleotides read TGTGCCAGCGGGACCGGTAGTGTCGACGAGCAGTACTTC.

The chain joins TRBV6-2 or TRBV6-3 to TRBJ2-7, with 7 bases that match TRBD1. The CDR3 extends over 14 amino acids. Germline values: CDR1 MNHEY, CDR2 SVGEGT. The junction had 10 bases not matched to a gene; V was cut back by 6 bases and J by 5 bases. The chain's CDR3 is CASRWTGYRNEQYF. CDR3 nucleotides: TGTGCCAGCAGATGGACAGGATATAGGAACGAGCAGTACTTC.

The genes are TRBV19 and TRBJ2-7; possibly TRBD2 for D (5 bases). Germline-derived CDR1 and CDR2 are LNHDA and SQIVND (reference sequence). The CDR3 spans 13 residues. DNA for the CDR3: TGTGCTCCATCCGGCAGACCGGGATACGAGCAGTACTTC. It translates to CAPSGRPGYEQYF.

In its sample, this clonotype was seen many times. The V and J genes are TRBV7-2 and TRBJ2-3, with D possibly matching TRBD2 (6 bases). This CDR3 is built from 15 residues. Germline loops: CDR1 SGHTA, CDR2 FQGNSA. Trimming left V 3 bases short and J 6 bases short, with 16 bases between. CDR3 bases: TGTGCCAGCAGCTTGCGGACTTCCCGGGAGGATACGCAGTATTTT. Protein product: CASSLRTSREDTQYF.